This T cell receptor beta chain was recovered during a study of regulatory T cells in long-lasting Graves disease. Overall study findings and caveats: Comparison showed that persistent patients shared more public clonotypes (about 3,000) than new patients (966).

Turning to this clonotype: As yet, its antigen is unknown.

Germline V gene sequence: CDR1 SGHRS, CDR2 YFSETQ. The CDR3 contains 16 residues. The V gene end was trimmed by 7 bases and the J gene end by 1 base; junction bases not matched to a gene: 11. Specified time point: persistent/refractory GD, antithyroid drugs over 5 years with positive TRAb. From PBMCs, RNA was extracted and then used to make the TCR library. TCR beta libraries were built with iRepertoire HTBI primers and Arm-PCR of CDR3 regions. TCRdb independently ran MiXCR on the multiplex PCR reads; one entry per CDR3 protein. Of some 430,000 distinct CDR3 sequences listed, approximately 21% were seen once; the top ten hold more than 6%.

This specimen was peripheral blood mononuclear cells (PBMCs), taken when the disease was refractory, from a patient treated with antithyroid drugs. J is TRBJ2-7 and V is TRBV5-1; TRBD1 matches at 10 bases. This receptor was obtained from a female donor with Graves disease. CDR3 sequence: CASSDRGQRGSYEQYF. The CDR3 DNA follows: TGCGCCAGCTCCGACAGGGGGCAGAGGGGATCCTACGAGCAGTACTTC.